This TCR beta chain was found in a study of regulatory T cells in long-lasting Graves disease. Libraries of TCR beta came from iRepertoire HTBI primers plus Arm-PCR of CDR3 regions. Each CDR3 protein is one row after TCRdb ran MiXCR on the multiplex PCR reads. The table lists a few hundred thousand distinct CDR3 sequences, around 20% of them singletons, with about 12% in the top ten. General study results and limits: Persistent patients had a count of shared public clonotypes (about 2,700) that exceeded that of new patients (around 970).

As concerns this clonotype: Its target is unknown.

As for time point: newly diagnosed GD, antithyroid drugs for less than 3 months. Preparation of the TCR library used RNA extracted from PBMCs. Graves' disease diagnoses followed American Thyroid Association guidelines. This CDR3 region has 13 residues. V shed 1 base and J shed 6 bases, with 11 bases lying between them. In germline, CDR1 is GTSNPN, CDR2 SVGIG (reference sequence). The same data also contributed to another study, on T cells in Graves' hyperthyroidism and ophthalmopathy.

The source is a woman in her 30s with Graves disease. The sample here was peripheral blood mononuclear cells (PBMCs), taken at new diagnosis, from a patient treated with antithyroid drugs. This rearrangement joins TRBV30 to TRBJ2-3, with D possibly being TRBD1 or TRBD2 (5 bases each). This chain's CDR3 is CAWSDPGRDTQYF. As DNA, the CDR3 is TGTGCCTGGAGTGATCCGGGGCGGGATACGCAGTATTTT.